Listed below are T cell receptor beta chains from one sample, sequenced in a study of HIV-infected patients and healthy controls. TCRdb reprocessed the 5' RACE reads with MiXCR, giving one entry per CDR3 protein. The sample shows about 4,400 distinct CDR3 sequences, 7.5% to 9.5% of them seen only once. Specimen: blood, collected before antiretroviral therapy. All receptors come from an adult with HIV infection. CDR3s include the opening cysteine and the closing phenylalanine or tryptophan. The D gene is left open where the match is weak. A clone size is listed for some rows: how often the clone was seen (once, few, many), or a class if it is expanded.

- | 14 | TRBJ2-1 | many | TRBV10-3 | CAISERSRGNEQFF | TGTGCCATCAGTGAGCGGTCCCGCGGGAATGAGCAGTTCTTC
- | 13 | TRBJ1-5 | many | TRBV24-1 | CATSKRWKWPQHF | TGTGCCACCAGCAAGCGGTGGAAGTGGCCCCAGCATTTT
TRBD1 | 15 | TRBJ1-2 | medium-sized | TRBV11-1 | CASSPRTGATYGYTF | TGTGCCAGCAGCCCCCGGACAGGGGCCACCTATGGCTACACCTTC
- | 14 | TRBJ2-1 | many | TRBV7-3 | CASSFQPYGGEQFF | TGTGCCAGCAGCTTTCAACCGTATGGGGGTGAGCAGTTCTTC
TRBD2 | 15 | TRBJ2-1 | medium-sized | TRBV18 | CASSPWTSAGNEQFF | TGTGCCAGCTCACCCTGGACTAGCGCGGGTAATGAGCAGTTCTTC
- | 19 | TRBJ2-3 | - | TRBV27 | CASSLSGTAGPYITDTQYF | TGTGCCAGCAGTTTATCGGGGACAGCGGGTCCCTATATCACAGATACGCAGTATTTT
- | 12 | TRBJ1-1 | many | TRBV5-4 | CASSSGVIEAFF | TGTGCCAGCAGCTCTGGGGTCATTGAAGCTTTCTTT
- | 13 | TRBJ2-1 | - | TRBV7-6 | CASSPWTGREQFF | TGTGCCAGCAGCCCCTGGACTGGAAGGGAGCAGTTCTTC
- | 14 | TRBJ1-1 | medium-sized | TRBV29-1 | CSVVTVQGSTEAFF | TGCAGCGTTGTTACCGTACAGGGAAGCACTGAAGCTTTCTTT
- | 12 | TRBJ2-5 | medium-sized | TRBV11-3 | CASSPTRETQYF | TGTGCCAGCAGCCCTACTAGGGAGACCCAGTACTTC
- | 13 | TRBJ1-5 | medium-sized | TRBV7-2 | CASSSAGNQPQHF | TGTGCCAGCAGCTCCGCTGGGAATCAGCCCCAGCATTTT
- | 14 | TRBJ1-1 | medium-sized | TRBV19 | CASSIEGPNTEAFF | TGTGCCAGTAGTATAGAGGGCCCGAACACTGAAGCTTTCTTT
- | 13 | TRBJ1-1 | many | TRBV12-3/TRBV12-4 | CASSRVRDTEAFF | TGTGCCAGCAGTAGGGTTAGGGACACTGAAGCTTTCTTT
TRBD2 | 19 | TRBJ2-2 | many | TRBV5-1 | CASSKSASGSRSNTGELFF | TGCGCCAGCAGCAAGAGTGCTAGCGGGAGTAGGTCGAACACCGGGGAGCTGTTTTTT
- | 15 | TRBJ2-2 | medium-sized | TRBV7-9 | CASSLARMNTGELFF | TGTGCCAGCAGCTTAGCGCGCATGAACACCGGGGAGCTGTTTTTT
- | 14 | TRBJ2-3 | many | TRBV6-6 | CASSWSGGKDTQYF | TGTGCCAGCAGTTGGAGTGGGGGGAAAGATACGCAGTATTTT
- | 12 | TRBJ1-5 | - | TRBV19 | CASSFSNQPQHF | TGTGCCAGTAGTTTTAGCAATCAGCCCCAGCATTTT
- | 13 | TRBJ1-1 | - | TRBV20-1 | CSARDPQGSEAFF | TGCAGTGCTAGGGATCCGCAGGGCTCTGAAGCTTTCTTT
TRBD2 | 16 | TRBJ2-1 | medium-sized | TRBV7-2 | CASSPVSGSSYNEQFF | TGTGCCAGCAGCCCGGTTAGCGGGAGCTCCTACAATGAGCAGTTCTTC
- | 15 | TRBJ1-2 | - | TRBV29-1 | CSVEETQGPFYGYTF | TGCAGCGTTGAAGAGACGCAGGGGCCCTTCTATGGCTACACCTTC
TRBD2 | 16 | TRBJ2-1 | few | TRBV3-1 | CASSPSSGIGYNEQFF | TGTGCCAGCAGCCCTTCAAGCGGGATTGGTTACAATGAGCAGTTCTTC
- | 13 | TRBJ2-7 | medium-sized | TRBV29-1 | CSVCDLVCDEQYF | TGCAGCGTATGTGATTTGGTATGTGACGAGCAGTACTTC
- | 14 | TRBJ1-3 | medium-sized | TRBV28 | CASSFSGAGNTIYF | TGTGCCAGCAGTTTCAGTGGGGCTGGAAACACCATATATTTT
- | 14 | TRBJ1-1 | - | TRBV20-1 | CSARDHGGNTEAFF | TGCAGTGCTAGAGATCATGGAGGGAACACTGAAGCTTTCTTT
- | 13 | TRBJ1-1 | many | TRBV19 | CASSQLGDTEAFF | TGTGCCAGTAGTCAACTCGGGGACACTGAAGCTTTCTTT
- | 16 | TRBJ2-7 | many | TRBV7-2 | CASSPNRDFLIAEQYF | TGTGCCAGCAGCCCTAACCGGGACTTTTTGATAGCCGAGCAGTACTTC
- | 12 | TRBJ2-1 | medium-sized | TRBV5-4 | CASSLDSNEQFF | TGTGCCAGCAGCTTGGACAGCAATGAGCAGTTCTTC
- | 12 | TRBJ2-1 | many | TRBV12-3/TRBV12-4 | CASSFWHNEQFF | TGTGCCAGCAGTTTTTGGCACAATGAGCAGTTCTTC
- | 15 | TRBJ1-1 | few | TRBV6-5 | CASSYGAGSNTEAFF | TGTGCCAGCAGTTACGGTGCAGGCTCGAACACTGAAGCTTTCTTT
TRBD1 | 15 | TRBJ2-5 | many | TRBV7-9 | CASSSRTGEQETQYF | TGTGCCAGCAGCTCCCGGACAGGGGAACAAGAGACCCAGTACTTC
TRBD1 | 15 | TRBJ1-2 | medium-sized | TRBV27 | CASSLDRAGGYGYTF | TGTGCCAGCAGTTTGGACAGGGCTGGTGGCTATGGCTACACCTTC
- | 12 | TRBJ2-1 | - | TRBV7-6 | CASSLYYNEQFF | TGTGCCAGCAGCTTATATTACAATGAGCAGTTCTTC
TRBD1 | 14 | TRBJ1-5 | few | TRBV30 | CACTTGTANQPQHF | TGTGCCTGTACGACCGGGACAGCGAATCAGCCCCAGCATTTT
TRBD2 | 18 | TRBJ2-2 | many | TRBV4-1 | CASSQALAGDISTGELFF | TGCGCCAGCAGCCAAGCTCTAGCGGGAGATATCAGTACCGGGGAGCTGTTTTTT
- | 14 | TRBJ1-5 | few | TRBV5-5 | CASSFSGTNQPQHF | TGTGCCAGCAGCTTCAGCGGAACTAATCAGCCCCAGCATTTT
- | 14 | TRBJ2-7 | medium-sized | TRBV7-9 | CASSLGQATYEQYF | TGTGCCAGCAGCTTAGGTCAGGCGACCTACGAGCAGTACTTC
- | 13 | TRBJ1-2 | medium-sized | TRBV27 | CASSQGRDYGYTF | TGTGCCAGCAGCCAGGGGAGAGACTATGGCTACACCTTC
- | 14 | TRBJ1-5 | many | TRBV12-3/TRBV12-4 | CASSHGTENQPQHF | TGTGCCAGCAGCCATGGGACGGAAAATCAGCCCCAGCATTTT
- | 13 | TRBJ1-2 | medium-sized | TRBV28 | CASSPGFSYGYTF | TGTGCCAGCAGTCCAGGGTTCAGCTATGGCTACACCTTC
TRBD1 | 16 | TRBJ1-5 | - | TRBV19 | CASRSVTGGGNQPQHF | TGTGCCAGTAGATCCGTGACAGGGGGCGGCAATCAGCCCCAGCATTTT
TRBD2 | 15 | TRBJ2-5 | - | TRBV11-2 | CASSALAGNQETQYF | TGTGCCAGCAGCGCCCTAGCGGGGAACCAAGAGACCCAGTACTTC
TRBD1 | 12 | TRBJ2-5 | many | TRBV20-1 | CSAPPRGETQYF | TGCAGTGCCCCGCCCAGGGGGGAGACCCAGTACTTC
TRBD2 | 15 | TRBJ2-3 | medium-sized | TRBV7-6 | CASSLAGGSTDTQYF | TGTGCCAGCAGCTTAGCTGGCGGGAGTACGGATACGCAGTATTTT
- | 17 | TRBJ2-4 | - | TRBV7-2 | CASSTLQGSRAKNIQYF | TGTGCCAGCAGCACCCTGCAGGGGAGTCGGGCCAAAAACATTCAGTACTTC
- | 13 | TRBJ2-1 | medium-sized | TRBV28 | CASSRELLNEQFF | TGTGCCAGCAGCCGCGAATTGCTGAATGAGCAGTTCTTC
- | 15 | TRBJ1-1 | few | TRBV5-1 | CASSLQGPRDTEAFF | TGCGCCAGCAGCTTGCAAGGTCCGAGGGACACTGAAGCTTTCTTT
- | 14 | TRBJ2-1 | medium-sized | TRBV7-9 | CASSLVLFGNEQFF | TGTGCCAGCAGCTTAGTGTTATTTGGCAATGAGCAGTTCTTC
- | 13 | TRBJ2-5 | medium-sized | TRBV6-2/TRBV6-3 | CASSYRAVETQYF | TGTGCCAGCAGTTACCGTGCAGTGGAGACCCAGTACTTC
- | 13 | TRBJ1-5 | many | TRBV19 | CASMARENQPQHF | TGTGCCAGTATGGCTCGAGAGAATCAGCCCCAGCATTTT
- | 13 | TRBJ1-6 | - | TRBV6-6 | CASIVMDNSPLHF | TGTGCCAGCATCGTTATGGATAATTCACCCCTCCACTTT
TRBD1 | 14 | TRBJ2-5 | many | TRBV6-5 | CASSDGTVQETQYF | TGTGCCAGCAGTGACGGGACAGTCCAAGAGACCCAGTACTTC
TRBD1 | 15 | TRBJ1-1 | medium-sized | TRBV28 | CASRTPGQGNTEAFF | TGTGCCAGCAGAACCCCCGGACAGGGGAACACTGAAGCTTTCTTT